The present TCR beta chain was sequenced within a study of T cells in Graves' hyperthyroidism and ophthalmopathy (dated by TCRdb to the late 2010s). Regarding the complete study: Peripheral blood samples were taken at initial diagnosis, before any treatment was given. To identify distinguishing TCR V-J signatures, a discovery cohort of about 100 patients was used, comprising 40 to 45 with Graves' ophthalmopathy and 57 with stable Graves' hyperthyroidism. Prospective prediction of ophthalmopathy was tested in an independent validation cohort consisting of roughly 20 hyperthyroidism patients and approximately 16 patients who later progressed to ophthalmopathy. The 75 to 100 discovery patients were divided at random into training and test sets in a 7:3 ratio. Thyroid tissue and blood T-cell repertoires from more than five Graves' hyperthyroidism patients were also compared in the study. After sampling, hyperthyroidism patients received methimazole starting at 30 mg daily, and ophthalmopathy patients received high-dose intravenous methylprednisolone. According to the paper, TCR Vbeta CDR3 sequencing was carried out on 135 peripheral blood samples, which came from some 41 ophthalmopathy, under 85 hyperthyroidism and roughly 17 progressor patients. Paper-wide results and their limitations: No statistical method was used to fix the sample size in advance, and group allocation was not hidden from the investigators. A model built on a 13 V-J signature distinguished ophthalmopathy from stable hyperthyroidism, reaching around 87% sensitivity and 81.08% specificity in cross-validation and 80%/75% in testing. Most expanded thyroid clonotypes (frequency above 0.001) were also found in blood, which suggests that blood repertoires may mirror thyroid immune responses. In validation, the model predicted progression to ophthalmopathy a median of 6.5 months before onset, with about 70% sensitivity and 72.22% specificity.

The TCR beta CDR3 regions were amplified from RNA transcripts. A first-round RT-PCR of the TCR CDR3 used the HTBI primer set with the Qiagen OneStep RT-PCR kit. Libraries were constructed in a second round of multiplex PCR, after which size selection and purification were performed. Libraries were sequenced paired-end with 100 bp reads on an Illumina HiSeq2000. The source study handled its data this way. Raw data were processed with SOAPnuke, discarding reads with adapters, uncalled bases, mean Phred below 15, or no exact constant-primer or identifier match. COPE v1.2.5 was used to merge the high-quality paired reads, and each unique nucleotide sequence was defined as a clonotype. Clonotypes were aligned to IMGT TRBV, TRBD and TRBJ reference segments using MiTCR v1.1. Analysis was restricted to V-J combinations with a frequency above 0.0001, which covered about 99% of repertoires. A TCS score was defined as the ratio between F50 (clonal expansion) and ExV (chaos), using BLOSUM62-based TCRdist between CDR3 peptides within each V-J. Welch's t-statistics and random forest reduced 500 to 550 V-J features to 10 to 15, which were used in a naive Bayes classifier (R e1071). TCRdb trimmed public reads at Q25 via fastp, called clones via MiXCR and kept in-frame beta chains. Here each entry gathers all rows of one CDR3 protein and keeps the most common genes and DNA. V and J calls and clone size were set by TCRdb, not the authors. This sample has hundreds of thousands of distinct CDR3 sequences in its table, and less than 25% of those were observed once. The ten largest clones capture 34% of the sample.

Ophthalmopathy patients had moderately to severely active disease, Clinical Activity Score of at least 3, NOSPECS grade of at least 4, and duration under 3 months. The study excluded patients with uncontrolled infections, other autoimmune diseases, pregnancy or lactation. Diagnoses were established on the basis of clinical symptoms, serum thyroxine and TRAb, thyroid ultrasound, and orbital computed tomography. Ficoll-Paque density gradient centrifugation was used to isolate PBMCs from 10 ml of fresh peripheral blood. Total RNA was extracted with Trizol reagent, and quality was checked on an Agilent 2100 Bioanalyzer. For CDR1 and CDR2, the germline V gene lists KGHSH and LQKENI. V is pared back by 3 bases and J by 11 bases, with 8 bases lying between the germline termini. The CDR3 runs 11 amino acids, cysteine and phenylalanine included. The sequence is cut down to CDR3 DNA, 33 bases in frame from base 1.

This clonotype was detected a few times. Its target antigen remains unknown. No base-level quality is on record; no much larger clone is a single base apart. The chain couples TRBV18 to TRBJ2-1; the D gene is possibly TRBD1, with 6 bases matching. The receptor's source is a man aged 30 to 45 with Graves' ophthalmopathy. The sequenced sample consisted of blood. The CDR3 loop reads CASSPGTKQFF. The DNA reads as follows: TGTGCCAGCTCACCCGGGACAAAGCAGTTCTTC.